Listed below are T cell receptor beta chains from one sample, sequenced in a study of T cell clones after liver transplantation. Data came from immunoSEQ multiplex PCR; TCRdb stores just in-frame clones and leaves some out. The sample lists about 74,000 clones, 75% to 90% occurring once. Sequencing used CD4+ T cells from blood, obtained before liver transplant. The receptors stem from a human donor who received a liver transplant. Both conserved end residues are part of each CDR3. Fields, in order: V gene, clone size, D gene, J gene, CDR3 DNA, CDR3 protein. D genes are given only for firm matches. Only some rows state a clone size, as once, few, many or a class for expanded clones.

V: TRBV28
size: few
D: -
J: TRBJ2-7
DNA: TGTGCCAGCAGTTTGAATCCGCTCTCCTACGAGCAGTACTTC
CDR3: CASSLNPLSYEQYF

V: TRBV18
size: -
D: TRBD1
J: TRBJ2-4
DNA: TGTGCCAGCTCACACGGACAGGGAAGGGCCAAAAACATTCAGTACTTC
CDR3: CASSHGQGRAKNIQYF

V: TRBV29-1
size: -
D: -
J: TRBJ1-1
DNA: TGCAGCGTTGCGGACGGGATGAACACTGAAGCTTTCTTT
CDR3: CSVADGMNTEAFF

V: TRBV5-4
size: -
D: -
J: TRBJ1-2
DNA: TGTGCCAGCAATGTCAAGGGGCGAGGGTGGGATGGCTACACCTTC
CDR3: CASNVKGRGWDGYTF

V: TRBV28
size: -
D: -
J: TRBJ2-7
DNA: TGTGCCAGCATCCCCTCCTCATCGGGGAGACTGGGGGAGCAGTACTTC
CDR3: CASIPSSSGRLGEQYF

V: TRBV7-9
size: -
D: -
J: TRBJ1-4
DNA: TGTGCCAGCAGCTTATTACAGGGAAATGAAAAACTGTTTTTT
CDR3: CASSLLQGNEKLFF

V: TRBV28
size: -
D: TRBD1
J: TRBJ2-7
DNA: TGTGCCAGCAGTTTAGGGACAGGGTATCGGTACGAGCAGTACTTC
CDR3: CASSLGTGYRYEQYF

V: TRBV5-1
size: -
D: TRBD2
J: TRBJ2-3
DNA: TGCGCCAGCAGCTTGGGGTCGACTAGCGGGATTGGGGGCACAGATACGCAGTATTTT
CDR3: CASSLGSTSGIGGTDTQYF

V: TRBV19
size: -
D: TRBD2
J: TRBJ2-7
DNA: TGTGCCAGTAGTGCCCGACTAGCGGGAAGCTCCTACGAGCAGTACTTC
CDR3: CASSARLAGSSYEQYF

V: TRBV5-1
size: -
D: -
J: TRBJ2-6
DNA: TGCGCCAGCTCCTTGGGACGGAATCAGTCTCCTGGGGCCAACGTCCTGACTTTC
CDR3: CASSLGRNQSPGANVLTF

V: TRBV7-2
size: medium-sized
D: -
J: TRBJ2-7
DNA: TGTGCCAGCAGCTCGAACCGGGCCTCCTACGAGCAGTACTTC
CDR3: CASSSNRASYEQYF

V: TRBV11-3
size: -
D: -
J: TRBJ2-5
DNA: TGTGCCAGCAGCCCACACTTCATCGATCAACAGGGGAGGGGGACCCAGTACTTC
CDR3: CASSPHFIDQQGRGTQYF

V: TRBV2
size: -
D: -
J: TRBJ2-5
DNA: TGTGCCAGCCAGTACCAAGAGACCCAGTACTTC
CDR3: CASQYQETQYF

V: TRBV6-4
size: -
D: TRBD1
J: TRBJ2-1
DNA: TGTGCCAGCAGTCCCGGGACAGGTAGCTACAATGAGCAGTTCTTC
CDR3: CASSPGTGSYNEQFF

V: TRBV5-4
size: -
D: TRBD2
J: TRBJ2-1
DNA: TGTGCCAGCAGCCCCGGACTAGGCGTAGACAATGAGCAGTTCTTC
CDR3: CASSPGLGVDNEQFF